The clone carrying this T cell receptor beta chain has at least ten counts. TCRdb recomputed calls from the 5' RACE reads with MiXCR, one row per CDR3 protein. The table lists over 45,000 distinct CDR3 sequences, around 5.6% of them singletons, with about 4.3% in the top ten. This CDR3 is 16 amino acids long. Trimming cost V 1 base and J 1 base; bases outside gene matches: 6. The germline V gene has CDR1 SEHNR and CDR2 FQNEAQ (reference sequence). This entry is derived from a study of early T cells in non-severe SARS-CoV-2 infection. Input material: whole blood. The chain employs TRBV7-9 and TRBJ1-1; TRBD1 agrees at 7 bases. The TCR sequence derives from an adult who was a healthcare worker with PCR-confirmed SARS-CoV-2 infection or an uninfected control (not recorded which). In nucleotides, the CDR3 is TGTGCCAGCAGCTTAGGAGGGGGCGCAGAGAACACTGAAGCTTTCTTT. Its translation is CASSLGGGAENTEAFF.